The 20 T cell receptor beta chains presented below share a single source sample, sequenced in a study of cytomegalovirus exposure and HLA in healthy donors. The PCR ran on 60 Vbeta and 13 Jbeta primers. Sequenced by immunoSEQ multiplex PCR; TCRdb stores in-frame clones only, minus some. Altogether 87,000 or so clones are present, 60% to 85% being singletons, with the ten largest covering around 4.5%. The sequenced material came from PBMCs. These receptors all come from a woman aged 40 to 50 in good health and CMV-seronegative.

The genes are TRBV2 and TRBJ2-5, with D maybe TRBD2 (6 bases). CDR3 length: 16 amino acids. Germline lookup yields CDR1 SNHLY and CDR2 FYNNEI. With 10 bases removed from V and 2 bases from J, the gap between germline ends came to 23 bases. The CDR3 loop is CATRFGRGRGQETQYF. The CDR3 DNA is TGTGCCACCCGCTTCGGTAGGGGCCGGGGGCAAGAGACCCAGTACTTC.

This clone showed up just a few times. The chain joins TRBV27 to TRBJ1-2; 9 positions match TRBD1. The V and J ends lost 6 bases and 7 bases, in that order; junction bases with no gene match: 6. The CDR3 runs to 13 residues. The germline V gene encodes CDR1 MNHEY and CDR2 SMNVEV (reference sequence). This CDR3 is CASRPTGGPGYTF. The DNA for the CDR3 is TGTGCCAGCAGGCCGACAGGGGGGCCTGGCTACACCTTC.

The rearrangement links TRBV29-1 to TRBJ1-1, with 10 bases fitting TRBD1. After removal of 6 bases from V and 6 bases from J, the junction contained 13 bases not matched to a gene. The CDR3 has 15 residues. Germline V gene lookup returns CDR1 SQVTM and CDR2 ANQGSEA. CDR3 coding DNA: TGCAGCGTCCCGGGACAGGGGCGTTGGGGCGCTGAAGCTTTCTTT. This gives the protein CSVPGQGRWGAEAFF. Variable domain in full (rest from reference TRBV29-1 and TRBJ1-1): SAVISQKPSRDICQRGTSLTIQCQVDSQVTMMFWYRQQPGQSLTLIATANQGSEATYESGFVIDKFPISRPNLTFSTLTVSNMSPEDSSIYLCSVPGQGRWGAEAFFGQGTRLTVV.

The chain is built from TRBV5-6 and TRBJ1-5; D might be TRBD1 (5 bases). The CDR3 is 15 amino acids. Germline CDR1 and CDR2: SGHDT and YYEEEE. The V end was cut by 1 base, the J end by 2 bases, with 10 bases between. The CDR3 DNA follows: TGTGCCAGCAGCTTGCAGGGTCGGCGCAATCAGCCCCAGCATTTT. Encoded protein: CASSLQGRRNQPQHF.

The rearrangement links TRBV7-9 to TRBJ2-6; the match to TRBD1 covers 9 bases. The ends lost 6 bases at V and 4 bases at J; junction bases unmatched: 10. CDR3 size: 17 residues. The V gene's germline CDR1 is SEHNR and CDR2 FQNEAQ (reference sequence). This chain's CDR3 is CASSRGTGTSGANVLTF. As DNA, the CDR3 is TGTGCCAGCAGTCGGGGGACAGGGACGTCCGGGGCCAACGTCCTGACTTTC.

J is TRBJ1-5 and V is TRBV6-6, with 7 bases that match TRBD1. The CDR3 totals 13 residues. After removal of 8 bases from V and 3 bases from J, the junction contained 4 bases not matched to a gene. Germline lookup yields CDR1 MNHNY and CDR2 SVGAGI (reference sequence). The CDR3 bases are TGTGCCAGCCGACAGGGACTCAATCAGCCCCAGCATTTT. It encodes CASRQGLNQPQHF.

Only one count was recorded for this clone. The chain couples TRBV10-1 to TRBJ1-1; D unresolved. The length of the CDR3 is 13 residues. V lost 4 bases to trimming and J lost 8 bases, with 14 bases between them. The germline V gene encodes CDR1 WNHNN and CDR2 SYGVQD (reference sequence). The CDR3 reads CASSATSSGEAFF. The CDR3 DNA reads TGCGCCAGCAGTGCAACTTCCTCCGGGGAAGCTTTCTTT.

The chain employs TRBV18 and TRBJ2-1; 9 bases align to TRBD1. This CDR3 has 17 residues. Germline V gives CDR1 KGHSH, CDR2 LQKENI. The V and J ends lost 2 bases and 9 bases, in that order; junction bases with no gene match: 14. CDR3 sequence: CASSPKRPGTGNLEQFF. The CDR3, as DNA: TGTGCCAGCTCACCAAAGCGTCCCGGGACAGGGAATCTTGAGCAGTTCTTC.

This clone was observed a handful of times. The V call is TRBV5-4, the J call TRBJ2-7, with a possible D match to TRBD1 (6 bases). This CDR3 comprises 14 residues. The germline gives CDR1 SGHNT, CDR2 YYREEE (reference sequence). V dropped 1 base and J dropped 2 bases, with 10 bases sitting between them. The chain's CDR3 is CASSLQGKPYEQYF. For the CDR3, the DNA is TGTGCCAGCAGCTTGCAGGGGAAACCCTACGAGCAGTACTTC. Complete variable domain (other parts from reference TRBV5-4 and TRBJ2-7): ETGVTQSPTHLIKTRGQQVTLRCSSQSGHNTVSWYQQALGQGPQFIFQYYREEENGRGNFPPRFSGLQFPNYSSELNVNALELDDSALYLCASSLQGKPYEQYFGPGTRLTVT.

This clone was detected once. The chain joins TRBV6-5 to TRBJ2-5, with TRBD1 identical over 9 bases. Near its end, the DNA agrees better with TRBJ2-7, so the J call may be wrong. Germline CDR1 reads MNHEY; CDR2 reads SVGAGI. CDR3 length equals 14 residues. CDR3 nucleotides: TGTGCCAGCAGTTACGGGACAGGGATCCACGAGCAGTACTTC. Protein sequence: CASSYGTGIHEQYF.

The chain carries TRBV6-1 and TRBJ2-2; 7 bases map to TRBD1. The length of the CDR3 is 16 residues. Germline-derived CDR1 and CDR2 are MNHNS and SASEGT. The trim removed 4 bases at V and 5 bases at J, leaving 10 bases unmatched. The DNA for the CDR3 is TGTGCCAGCAGTGGCCGGGCCAGGGGGTCGACCGGGGAGCTGTTTTTT. It codes for CASSGRARGSTGELFF.

This clone was counted between two and nine times. The gene calls are TRBV19 and TRBJ2-7; 10 bases fit TRBD1. V shed 5 bases and J 5 bases; nucleotides not matched to a gene: 9. CDR3 size: 15 residues. The germline V gene encodes CDR1 LNHDA and CDR2 SQIVND (reference sequence). CDR3 region: CASSSRTGGGDEQYF. The DNA for the CDR3 is TGTGCCAGTAGTTCAAGGACAGGGGGAGGCGACGAGCAGTACTTC.

This sequence joins TRBV28 and TRBJ2-4, with D perhaps TRBD1 (7 bases). V shed 5 bases and J shed 0 bases, with 17 bases lying between them. The CDR3 length is 17 residues. Per the germline V gene, CDR1 is MDHEN and CDR2 is SYDVKM. The CDR3 DNA is TGTGCCAGCAGTCCGGCGGGACAGCAGACAGCCAAAAACATTCAGTACTTC. Translating gives CASSPAGQQTAKNIQYF.

The V gene is TRBV19, the J gene TRBJ2-7; no firm D call. V was trimmed by 4 bases and J by 3 bases, leaving 10 bases between them. The CDR3 spans 13 residues. Germline values: CDR1 LNHDA, CDR2 SQIVND (reference sequence). CDR3 loop: CASSNEVNYEQYF. CDR3 nucleotide sequence: TGTGCCAGTAGTAACGAGGTGAACTACGAGCAGTACTTC. The entire variable domain, with the rest obtained from reference TRBV19 and TRBJ2-7, is as follows: DGGITQSPKYLFRKEGQNVTLSCEQNLNHDAMYWYRQDPGQGLRLIYYSQIVNDFQKGDIAEGYSVSREKKESFPLTVTSAQKNPTAFYLCASSNEVNYEQYFGPGTRLTVT.

This clone was seen just once. The chain employs TRBV5-6 and TRBJ2-5; 8 bases are shared with TRBD1. Germline V gene data show CDR1 as SGHDT and CDR2 as YYEEEE. Losses at the gene ends were 2 bases for V and 1 base for J; bases not matched to a gene: 4. This CDR3 is built from 15 residues. Written as DNA, the CDR3 is TGTGCCAGCAGCTTTCGCGGGACAGGCCAAGAGACCCAGTACTTC. This gives the protein CASSFRGTGQETQYF.

Only a few counts were recorded for this clone. The chain links TRBV5-1 to TRBJ1-4; unclear D gene. V gave up 0 bases and J gave up 5 bases, with 8 bases separating them. Germline V CDR1 and CDR2: SGHRS, YFSETQ. CDR3 size: 14 residues. The chain's CDR3 is CASSLGAENEKLFF. CDR3 coding DNA: TGCGCCAGCAGCTTGGGGGCAGAAAATGAAAAACTGTTTTTT.

Only one count was recorded for this clone. This sequence joins TRBV4-2 and TRBJ2-7, with a weak D call TRBD1 (5 bases). V was pared by 1 base and J by 2 bases, with 12 bases between. This CDR3 region has 15 residues. Germline V CDR1 and CDR2: LGHNA, YNFKEQ. As DNA, the CDR3 is TGTGCCAGCAGCCAAGCGTACGACAGAACCTACGAGCAGTACTTC. It translates to CASSQAYDRTYEQYF.

This clone was observed a single time. The chain links TRBV6-5 to TRBJ1-6; no firm D call. This CDR3 spans 13 amino acids. Trimming stripped 2 bases from V and 7 bases from J, with 6 bases between. Germline assignment: CDR1 MNHEY and CDR2 SVGAGI. The CDR3 is CASSYTLNSPLHF. The DNA for the CDR3 is TGTGCCAGCAGTTACACTTTGAATTCACCCCTCCACTTT.

The chain joins TRBV7-2 to TRBJ1-1; 9 bases match TRBD1. V gave up 2 bases and J gave up 5 bases; unmatched junction bases: 9. Germline V gene lookup returns CDR1 SGHTA and CDR2 FQGNSA. This CDR3 comprises 16 residues. The CDR3 here is CASSLRGQGIVTEAFF. CDR3 DNA sequence: TGTGCCAGCAGCTTAAGGGGACAGGGAATCGTGACTGAAGCTTTCTTT.

This clone appeared a single time. V usage is TRBV7-2 and J usage is TRBJ2-5, with unresolved D. CDR1 is SGHTA, CDR2 FQGNSA, per germline. V shed 2 bases and J shed 5 bases, with 6 bases lying between them. CDR3 length: 12 residues. This CDR3 reads CASSLLTETQYF. CDR3 nucleotide sequence: TGTGCCAGCAGCTTATTAACTGAGACCCAGTACTTC.